This T cell receptor beta chain came from a study of control samples from healthy donors and cancer patients. Generated by immunoSEQ multiplex PCR, the TCRdb table keeps only in-frame clones and is missing some. This sample has approximately 100,000 clones, with approximately 84% found just once. This CDR3 spans 16 amino acids. The germline CDR1 and CDR2 sequences are KGHDR and SFDVKD. With 3 bases clipped from V and 10 bases from J, the junction kept 11 bases outside the gene matches. The chain is built from TRBV24-1 and TRBJ2-1; 10 nucleotides agree with TRBD1. This receptor was obtained from a man between 65 and 85 years old with lung cancer. Sample: PBMCs. CDR3 sequence (DNA): TGTGCCACCAGTGATCCCAACCCGGGACAGGGGAAAGAGCAGTTCTTC. Amino acid sequence: CATSDPNPGQGKEQFF.